This T cell receptor beta chain was profiled in a study of T cells in Graves' hyperthyroidism and ophthalmopathy. About the research overall: Blood was drawn when the patient was first diagnosed and still untreated.

In the ophthalmopathy cohort, Clinical Activity Score was at least 3, NOSPECS grade at least 4, and duration under 3 months. Any patient presenting with uncontrolled infection, other autoimmune disease, pregnancy or lactation was left out. For the diagnoses, clinical symptoms, serum thyroxine and TRAb, thyroid ultrasound and orbital computed tomography were used. Using RNA transcripts as the source, TCR beta CDR3 regions were amplified. The TCR CDR3 was amplified in a first-round RT-PCR using the HTBI primer set. TCRdb re-derived calls from the multiplex PCR reads in MiXCR, one entry per CDR3 protein. The sample has 200,000 to 300,000 distinct CDR3 sequences; roughly 15% are singletons. This clonotype was found many times. The receptor comes from a young woman with Graves' ophthalmopathy. The material sequenced was blood.

For the CDR3, the DNA is TGTGCCAGCAGCATTACAGGGTACCAAGAGACCCAGTACTTC. Translation gives CASSITGYQETQYF. The V and J genes are TRBV11-2 and TRBJ2-5; D is perhaps TRBD1 (6 bases). V was clipped by 5 bases and J by 0 bases, with 10 bases between them. Germline V gives CDR1 SGHAT, CDR2 FQNNGV. CDR3 length: 14 amino acids.